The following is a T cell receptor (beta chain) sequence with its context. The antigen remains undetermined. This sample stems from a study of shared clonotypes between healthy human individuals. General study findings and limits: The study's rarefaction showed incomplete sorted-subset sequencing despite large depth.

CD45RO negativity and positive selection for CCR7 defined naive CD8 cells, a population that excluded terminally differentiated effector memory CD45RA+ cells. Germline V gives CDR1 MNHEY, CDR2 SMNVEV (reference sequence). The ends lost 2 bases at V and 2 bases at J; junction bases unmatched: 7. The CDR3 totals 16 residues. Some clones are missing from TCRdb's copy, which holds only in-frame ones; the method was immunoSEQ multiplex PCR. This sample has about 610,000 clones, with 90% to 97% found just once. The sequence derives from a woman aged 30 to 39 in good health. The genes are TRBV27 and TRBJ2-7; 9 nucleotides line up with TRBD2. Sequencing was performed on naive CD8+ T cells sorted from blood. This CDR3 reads CASSLMGGRATYEQYF. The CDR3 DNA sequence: TGTGCCAGCAGTTTAATGGGCGGGAGGGCGACCTACGAGCAGTACTTC.